The rows below give T cell receptor beta chains drawn from one sample of a study of breast tumors, draining lymph nodes, adjacent tissues. TCRdb fed the multiplex PCR reads into MiXCR, producing one record per CDR3 protein. Seen here are roughly 70,000 distinct CDR3 sequences, approximately 47% observed once, and the top ten hold over 7.5%. Sequencing was performed on breast tumor tissue. These receptor sequences come from a female donor with breast cancer. Some clones in this sample may be carry-over from other donors' samples. Both conserved end residues are part of each CDR3. D genes are given only for firm matches. Part of the rows lack a size; the others show once, few, many or a class for expanded clones.

v_gene,abundance,j_gene,d_gene,CDR3aa,CDR3nt
TRBV29-1,NA,TRBJ2-7,NA,CSVRQGDSPYEQYF,TGCAGCGTTCGCCAGGGGGACTCACCATACGAGCAGTACTTC
TRBV6-4,many,TRBJ2-3,NA,CASSDNAGTSQYF,TGTGCCAGCAGTGACAATGCAGGGACCTCGCAGTATTTT
TRBV28,NA,TRBJ2-3,NA,CASSFRGGTDTQYF,TGTGCCAGCAGTTTTAGGGGGGGCACAGATACGCAGTATTTT
TRBV6-5,many,TRBJ1-1,NA,CASLPGSGTEAFF,TGTGCCAGTTTGCCGGGATCGGGCACTGAAGCTTTCTTT
TRBV12-3/TRBV12-4,many,TRBJ2-7,NA,CASSFLGAFYEQYF,TGTGCCAGCAGTTTTTTGGGGGCGTTCTACGAGCAGTACTTC
TRBV15,NA,TRBJ2-3,NA,CATSSVRGTDTQYF,TGTGCCACCAGCAGCGTACGTGGCACAGATACGCAGTATTTT
TRBV7-9,NA,TRBJ1-5,NA,CASSSLDGNSNQPQHF,TGTGCCAGCAGCTCCCTGGACGGGAATAGCAATCAGCCCCAGCATTTT
TRBV9,many,TRBJ2-1,NA,CASSADSSSSYNEQFF,TGTGCCAGCAGCGCGGACTCCTCGAGCTCCTACAATGAGCAGTTCTTC
TRBV20-1,many,TRBJ2-7,TRBD1,CSAARTGANYEQYF,TGCAGTGCAGCAAGGACAGGCGCAAACTACGAGCAGTACTTC
TRBV3-1,NA,TRBJ2-3,NA,CASSLWDSRASTDTRYF,TGTGCCAGCAGCCTATGGGACTCCCGTGCTAGCACAGATACGCGGTATTTT
TRBV7-9,medium-sized,TRBJ1-4,NA,CASSPDGTKEKLFF,TGTGCCAGCAGTCCTGACGGGACAAAAGAAAAACTGTTTTTT
TRBV12-3/TRBV12-4,NA,TRBJ2-3,TRBD2,CASSTLRGRDHHTQYF,TGTGCCAGCAGTACTCTTCGCGGGAGGGACCACCATACGCAGTATTTT
TRBV15,NA,TRBJ1-5,NA,CATSRDLFGSSEEHF,TGTGCCACCAGCAGAGATCTCTTCGGAAGCAGCGAAGAGCATTTT
TRBV4-2,NA,TRBJ1-4,NA,CASSQGGIDEKLFF,TGTGCCAGCAGCCAAGGGGGAATTGATGAAAAACTGTTTTTT
TRBV28,many,TRBJ1-5,NA,CASSETENQPQHF,TGTGCCAGCAGTGAGACAGAGAATCAGCCCCAGCATTTT
TRBV27,many,TRBJ2-5,NA,CASSRRQAPRETQYF,TGTGCCAGCAGTAGGCGACAGGCCCCCCGGGAGACCCAGTACTTC
TRBV6-6,many,TRBJ1-5,NA,CASSYSLAYSNQPQHF,TGTGCCAGCAGTTACTCTTTGGCTTATAGCAATCAGCCCCAGCATTTT
TRBV9,NA,TRBJ1-6,TRBD1,CASSPFSDRGNSPLHF,TGTGCCAGCAGTCCTTTTTCGGACAGGGGAAATTCACCCCTCCACTTT